These T cell receptor beta chains were read from a single sample in a study of T cells in localized non-small cell lung cancer. Profiling relied on immunoSEQ multiplex PCR, and the TCRdb table lists in-frame clones only, not all of them. The table includes around 130,000 clones, 80% to 90% detected once. The sequenced sample was peripheral blood, obtained before any cancer treatment. The receptors stem from an older female donor with stage I lung adenocarcinoma. CDR3s include the opening cysteine and the closing phenylalanine or tryptophan. D genes are given only for firm matches. Rows may omit the clone size; those that give it use once, few, many or a size class.

v_call: TRBV19; clone_size: NA; d_call: NA; j_call: TRBJ1-4; cdr3_aa: CASSSRPQASGTNEKLFF; cdr3_nt: TGTGCCAGTAGCTCGCGGCCCCAGGCATCGGGAACTAATGAAAAACTGTTTTTT
v_call: TRBV7-8; clone_size: few; d_call: NA; j_call: TRBJ1-1; cdr3_aa: CASSLSGGTEAFF; cdr3_nt: TGTGCCAGCAGCTTAAGTGGGGGGACTGAAGCTTTCTTT
v_call: TRBV6-1; clone_size: NA; d_call: NA; j_call: TRBJ1-2; cdr3_aa: CASTVDKNGYTF; cdr3_nt: TGTGCCAGCACCGTAGACAAAAATGGCTACACCTTC
v_call: TRBV18; clone_size: NA; d_call: TRBD1; j_call: TRBJ2-7; cdr3_aa: CASSQKRQGPYEQYF; cdr3_nt: TGTGCCAGCTCACAAAAAAGACAGGGGCCTTACGAGCAGTACTTC
v_call: TRBV7-9; clone_size: NA; d_call: NA; j_call: TRBJ2-7; cdr3_aa: CASSLQGISLYEQYF; cdr3_nt: TGTGCCAGCAGCTTACAGGGGATCAGCCTCTACGAGCAGTACTTC
v_call: TRBV2; clone_size: NA; d_call: NA; j_call: TRBJ2-2; cdr3_aa: CASSDRATGELFF; cdr3_nt: TGTGCCAGCAGCGACCGCGCCACCGGGGAGCTGTTTTTT
v_call: TRBV19; clone_size: NA; d_call: TRBD1; j_call: TRBJ1-2; cdr3_aa: CASWDRDSYGYTF; cdr3_nt: TGTGCCAGTTGGGACAGAGATTCCTATGGCTACACCTTC
v_call: TRBV11-1; clone_size: NA; d_call: NA; j_call: TRBJ2-5; cdr3_aa: CASSLEETQYF; cdr3_nt: TGTGCCAGCAGCTTAGAAGAGACCCAGTACTTC
v_call: TRBV2; clone_size: NA; d_call: TRBD2; j_call: TRBJ2-1; cdr3_aa: CASSRTSGKQIDEQFF; cdr3_nt: TGTGCCAGCAGTAGGACTAGCGGGAAACAGATTGATGAGCAGTTCTTC
v_call: TRBV27; clone_size: NA; d_call: TRBD1; j_call: TRBJ1-5; cdr3_aa: CASSFGRQGALQPQHF; cdr3_nt: TGTGCCAGCAGTTTTGGGAGACAGGGGGCTCTACAGCCCCAGCATTTT
v_call: TRBV28; clone_size: once; d_call: TRBD2; j_call: TRBJ2-7; cdr3_aa: CASNSGRAGEQYF; cdr3_nt: TGTGCCAGCAATAGCGGGAGGGCCGGTGAGCAGTACTTC
v_call: TRBV16; clone_size: NA; d_call: NA; j_call: TRBJ2-1; cdr3_aa: CASSQFGQVQFF; cdr3_nt: TGTGCCAGCAGCCAATTCGGGCAGGTCCAGTTCTTC
v_call: TRBV18; clone_size: once; d_call: NA; j_call: TRBJ2-3; cdr3_aa: CASSPKVDTQYF; cdr3_nt: TGTGCCAGCTCACCGAAGGTAGATACGCAGTATTTT
v_call: TRBV2; clone_size: NA; d_call: NA; j_call: TRBJ2-3; cdr3_aa: CASSDGQGRDTQYF; cdr3_nt: TGTGCCAGCAGTGACGGGCAGGGGAGGGATACGCAGTATTTT
v_call: TRBV9; clone_size: NA; d_call: NA; j_call: TRBJ1-4; cdr3_aa: CASSVEATNEKLFF; cdr3_nt: TGTGCCAGCAGCGTAGAGGCGACTAATGAAAAACTGTTTTTT
v_call: TRBV19; clone_size: few; d_call: NA; j_call: TRBJ1-2; cdr3_aa: CASSIESSRYGYTF; cdr3_nt: TGTGCCAGTAGTATAGAGTCCTCCCGCTATGGCTACACCTTC
v_call: TRBV30; clone_size: once; d_call: TRBD1; j_call: TRBJ1-5; cdr3_aa: CACQGGGNQPQHF; cdr3_nt: TGTGCCTGCCAGGGGGGGGGCAATCAGCCCCAGCATTTT
v_call: TRBV18; clone_size: NA; d_call: TRBD2; j_call: TRBJ2-1; cdr3_aa: CASSEGLNNEQFF; cdr3_nt: TGTGCCAGCTCAGAGGGACTAAACAATGAGCAGTTCTTC
v_call: TRBV5-4; clone_size: NA; d_call: TRBD1; j_call: TRBJ1-1; cdr3_aa: CASTYGRGRKVSEAFF; cdr3_nt: TGTGCCAGCACCTATGGCAGGGGGCGCAAGGTCTCTGAAGCTTTCTTT
v_call: TRBV29-1; clone_size: few; d_call: NA; j_call: TRBJ1-5; cdr3_aa: CSVILGEPPQHF; cdr3_nt: TGCAGCGTTATTTTAGGGGAGCCGCCCCAGCATTTT
v_call: TRBV4-2; clone_size: NA; d_call: TRBD2; j_call: TRBJ2-7; cdr3_aa: CASGQEAGGVGEQYF; cdr3_nt: TGTGCCAGCGGACAGGAAGCGGGAGGGGTAGGCGAGCAGTACTTC
v_call: TRBV6-7; clone_size: once; d_call: TRBD1; j_call: TRBJ1-4; cdr3_aa: CASSYWDSRGEKLFF; cdr3_nt: TGTGCCAGCAGTTATTGGGACAGCCGGGGGGAAAAACTGTTTTTT
v_call: TRBV19; clone_size: NA; d_call: TRBD2; j_call: TRBJ2-3; cdr3_aa: CASSTVAGGGTDTQYF; cdr3_nt: TGTGCCAGTAGTACCGTAGCGGGAGGCGGCACAGATACGCAGTATTTT
v_call: TRBV10-3; clone_size: NA; d_call: NA; j_call: TRBJ2-7; cdr3_aa: CAISDLVLLYEQYF; cdr3_nt: TGTGCCATCAGTGACCTGGTCCTCCTCTACGAGCAGTACTTC
v_call: TRBV19; clone_size: NA; d_call: NA; j_call: TRBJ2-7; cdr3_aa: CASSVSPTTGKQYF; cdr3_nt: TGTGCCAGTAGTGTATCCCCAACAACAGGAAAGCAGTACTTC
v_call: TRBV10-3; clone_size: once; d_call: NA; j_call: TRBJ2-1; cdr3_aa: CAITRNSASYNEQFF; cdr3_nt: TGTGCCATCACAAGAAATAGCGCTTCCTACAATGAGCAGTTCTTC
v_call: TRBV27; clone_size: NA; d_call: NA; j_call: TRBJ2-2; cdr3_aa: CASTWDTGELFF; cdr3_nt: TGTGCCAGCACCTGGGACACCGGGGAGCTGTTTTTT
v_call: TRBV7-6; clone_size: NA; d_call: NA; j_call: TRBJ2-7; cdr3_aa: CASSLSGSPYEQYF; cdr3_nt: TGTGCCAGCAGCTTATCCGGGAGTCCCTACGAGCAGTACTTC
v_call: TRBV11-3; clone_size: NA; d_call: NA; j_call: TRBJ2-5; cdr3_aa: CASSLGLVETQYF; cdr3_nt: TGTGCCAGCAGCTTAGGACTAGTCGAGACCCAGTACTTC
v_call: TRBV7-8; clone_size: NA; d_call: TRBD1; j_call: TRBJ2-1; cdr3_aa: CASSLLTGTGGHNEQFF; cdr3_nt: TGTGCCAGCAGCCTTCTTACCGGGACAGGGGGTCACAATGAGCAGTTCTTC
v_call: TRBV4-2; clone_size: NA; d_call: NA; j_call: TRBJ2-2; cdr3_aa: CASSRERDTGELFF; cdr3_nt: TGTGCCAGCAGCCGAGAGCGGGACACCGGGGAGCTGTTTTTT
v_call: TRBV7-9; clone_size: few; d_call: NA; j_call: TRBJ1-1; cdr3_aa: CASSLEASASQAFF; cdr3_nt: TGTGCCAGCAGCTTAGAGGCGTCGGCCAGCCAAGCTTTCTTT
v_call: TRBV11-2; clone_size: NA; d_call: NA; j_call: TRBJ2-3; cdr3_aa: CASSLESGGDTQYF; cdr3_nt: TGTGCCAGCAGCTTAGAGTCTGGCGGGGATACGCAGTATTTT
v_call: TRBV6-1; clone_size: NA; d_call: NA; j_call: TRBJ2-4; cdr3_aa: CASSEKPYRDIQYF; cdr3_nt: TGTGCCAGCAGTGAAAAGCCATATCGGGACATTCAGTACTTC
v_call: TRBV30; clone_size: few; d_call: TRBD1; j_call: TRBJ1-1; cdr3_aa: CAWSVQGWTEAFF; cdr3_nt: TGTGCCTGGAGTGTACAGGGGTGGACTGAAGCTTTCTTT
v_call: TRBV6-5; clone_size: NA; d_call: NA; j_call: TRBJ2-5; cdr3_aa: CASSYPIETQYF; cdr3_nt: TGTGCCAGCAGTTACCCGATAGAGACCCAGTACTTC
v_call: TRBV27; clone_size: NA; d_call: TRBD2; j_call: TRBJ2-7; cdr3_aa: CASSPGLALVQYF; cdr3_nt: TGTGCCAGCAGTCCGGGACTAGCGCTTGTGCAGTACTTC
v_call: TRBV6-1; clone_size: once; d_call: TRBD1; j_call: TRBJ2-7; cdr3_aa: CASKWTGLSTYEQYF; cdr3_nt: TGTGCCAGCAAATGGACAGGGCTTAGTACCTACGAGCAGTACTTC
v_call: TRBV10-3; clone_size: NA; d_call: NA; j_call: TRBJ1-1; cdr3_aa: CAIRTGPGSTEAFF; cdr3_nt: TGTGCCATCAGGACAGGACCTGGGAGCACTGAAGCTTTCTTT
v_call: TRBV21-1; clone_size: NA; d_call: NA; j_call: TRBJ2-7; cdr3_aa: CASRGPGQGSYEQYF; cdr3_nt: TGTGCCAGCCGGGGGCCGGGACAGGGTTCCTACGAGCAGTACTTC